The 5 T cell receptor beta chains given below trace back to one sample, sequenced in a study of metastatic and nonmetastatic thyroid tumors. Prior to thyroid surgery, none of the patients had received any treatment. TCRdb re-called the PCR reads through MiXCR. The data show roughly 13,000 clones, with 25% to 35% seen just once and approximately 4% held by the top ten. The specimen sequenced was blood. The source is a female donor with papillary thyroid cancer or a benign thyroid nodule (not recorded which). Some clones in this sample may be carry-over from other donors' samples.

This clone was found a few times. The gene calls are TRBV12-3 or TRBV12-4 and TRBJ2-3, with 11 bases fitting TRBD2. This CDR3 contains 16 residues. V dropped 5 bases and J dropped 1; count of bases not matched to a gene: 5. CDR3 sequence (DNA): TGTGCCAGCAGTCCCCAACTAGCGGGGGGCACAGATACGCAGTATTTT. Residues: CASSPQLAGGTDTQYF.

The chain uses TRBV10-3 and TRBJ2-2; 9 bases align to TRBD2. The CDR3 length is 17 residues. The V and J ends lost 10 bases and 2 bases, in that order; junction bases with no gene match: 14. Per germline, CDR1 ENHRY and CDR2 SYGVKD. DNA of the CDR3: TGTGCCACTATGAAACTTAGCGGGGGAGTTAACACCGGGGAGCTGTTTTTT. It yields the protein CATMKLSGGVNTGELFF.

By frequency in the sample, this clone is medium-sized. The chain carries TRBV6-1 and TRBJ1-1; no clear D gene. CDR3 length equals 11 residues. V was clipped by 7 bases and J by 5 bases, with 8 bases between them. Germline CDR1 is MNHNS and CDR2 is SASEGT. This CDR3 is CASKKGTEAFF. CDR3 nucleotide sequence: TGTGCCAGCAAAAAAGGTACTGAAGCTTTCTTT.

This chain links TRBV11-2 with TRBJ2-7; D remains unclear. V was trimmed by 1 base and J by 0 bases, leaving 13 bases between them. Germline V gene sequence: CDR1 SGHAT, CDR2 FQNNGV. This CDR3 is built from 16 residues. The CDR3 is CASSLGGWQSSYEQYF. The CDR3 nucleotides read TGTGCCAGCAGCTTAGGGGGTTGGCAAAGCTCCTACGAGCAGTACTTC.

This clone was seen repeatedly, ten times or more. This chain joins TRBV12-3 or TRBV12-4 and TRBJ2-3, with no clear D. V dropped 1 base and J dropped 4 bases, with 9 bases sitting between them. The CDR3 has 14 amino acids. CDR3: CASSLVSKADTQYF. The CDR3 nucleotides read TGTGCCAGCAGTTTAGTCAGTAAGGCAGATACGCAGTATTTT.